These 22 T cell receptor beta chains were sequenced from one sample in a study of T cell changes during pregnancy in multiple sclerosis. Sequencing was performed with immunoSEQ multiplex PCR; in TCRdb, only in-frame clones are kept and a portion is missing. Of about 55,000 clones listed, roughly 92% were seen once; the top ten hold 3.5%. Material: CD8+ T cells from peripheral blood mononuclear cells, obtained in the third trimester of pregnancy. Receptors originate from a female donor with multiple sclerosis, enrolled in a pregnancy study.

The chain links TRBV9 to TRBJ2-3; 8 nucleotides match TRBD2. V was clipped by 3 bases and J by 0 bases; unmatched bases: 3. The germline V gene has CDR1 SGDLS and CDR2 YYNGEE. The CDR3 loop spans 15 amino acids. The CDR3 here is CASSGLATSTDTQYF. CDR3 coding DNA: TGTGCCAGCAGCGGACTAGCGACCAGCACAGATACGCAGTATTTT. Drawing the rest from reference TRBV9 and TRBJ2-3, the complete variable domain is DSGVTQTPKHLITATGQRVTLRCSPRSGDLSVYWYQQSLDQGLQFLIQYYNGEERAKGNILERFSAQQFPDLHSELNLSSLELGDSALYFCASSGLATSTDTQYFGPGTRLTVL.

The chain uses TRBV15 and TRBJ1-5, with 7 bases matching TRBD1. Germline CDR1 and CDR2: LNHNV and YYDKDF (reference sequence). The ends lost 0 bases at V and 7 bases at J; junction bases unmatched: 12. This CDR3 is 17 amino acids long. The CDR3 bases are TGTGCCACCAGCAGAGATGCCGACAGGGACATGGAACAGCCCCAGCATTTT. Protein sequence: CATSRDADRDMEQPQHF. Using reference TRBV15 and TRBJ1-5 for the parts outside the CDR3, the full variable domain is DAMVIQNPRYQVTQFGKPVTLSCSQTLNHNVMYWYQQKSSQAPKLLFHYYDKDFNNEADTPDNFQSRRPNTSFCFLDIRSPGLGDTAMYLCATSRDADRDMEQPQHFGDGTRLSIL.

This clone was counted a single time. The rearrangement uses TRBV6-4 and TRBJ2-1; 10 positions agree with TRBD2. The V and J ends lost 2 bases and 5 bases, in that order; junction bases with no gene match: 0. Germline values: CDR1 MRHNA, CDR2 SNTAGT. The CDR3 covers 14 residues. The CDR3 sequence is CASSDLAGDNEQFF. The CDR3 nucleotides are TGTGCCAGCAGTGACCTAGCGGGGGACAATGAGCAGTTCTTC.

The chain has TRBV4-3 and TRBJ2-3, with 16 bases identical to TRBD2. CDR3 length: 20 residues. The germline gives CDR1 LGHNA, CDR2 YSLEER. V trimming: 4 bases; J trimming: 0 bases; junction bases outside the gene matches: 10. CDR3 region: CASSPAGTSGRATSTDTQYF. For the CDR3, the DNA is TGCGCCAGCAGCCCAGCCGGGACTAGCGGGAGGGCAACTAGCACAGATACGCAGTATTTT.

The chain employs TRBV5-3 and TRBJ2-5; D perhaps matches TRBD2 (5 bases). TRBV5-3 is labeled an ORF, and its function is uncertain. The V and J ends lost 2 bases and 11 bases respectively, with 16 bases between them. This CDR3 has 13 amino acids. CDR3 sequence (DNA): TGTGCCAGAAGCTTTAGAGGGATGGAGGAGCAGTACTTC. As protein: CARSFRGMEEQYF.

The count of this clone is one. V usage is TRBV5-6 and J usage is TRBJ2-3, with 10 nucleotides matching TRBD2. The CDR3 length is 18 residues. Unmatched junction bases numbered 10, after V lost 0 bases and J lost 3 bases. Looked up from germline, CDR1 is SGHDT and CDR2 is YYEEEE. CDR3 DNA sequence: TGTGCCAGCAGCTTGGGGTCTAGCGGGGGAGCGGGGACAGATACGCAGTATTTT. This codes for CASSLGSSGGAGTDTQYF. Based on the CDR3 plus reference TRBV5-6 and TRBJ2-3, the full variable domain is DAGVTQSPTHLIKTRGQQVTLRCSPKSGHDTVSWYQQALGQGPQFIFQYYEEEERQRGNFPDRFSGHQFPNYSSELNVNALLLGDSALYLCASSLGSSGGAGTDTQYFGPGTRLTVL.

The CDR3 nucleotides read TGTGCCAGCAGCCCGACTAGCGGGAGGTCAACCTACGAGCAGTACTTC. Amino acid sequence: CASSPTSGRSTYEQYF. The gene calls are TRBV4-2 and TRBJ2-7; 13 positions match TRBD2. Germline V gives CDR1 LGHNA, CDR2 YNFKEQ. The V and J ends lost 4 bases and 2 bases, in that order; junction bases with no gene match: 5. This CDR3 contains 16 residues.

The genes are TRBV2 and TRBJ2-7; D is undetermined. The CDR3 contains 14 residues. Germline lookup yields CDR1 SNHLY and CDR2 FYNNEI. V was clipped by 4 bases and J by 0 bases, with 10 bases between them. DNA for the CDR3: TGTGCCAGCAGTGGGGCTCTAAGCTCCTACGAGCAGTACTTC. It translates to CASSGALSSYEQYF.

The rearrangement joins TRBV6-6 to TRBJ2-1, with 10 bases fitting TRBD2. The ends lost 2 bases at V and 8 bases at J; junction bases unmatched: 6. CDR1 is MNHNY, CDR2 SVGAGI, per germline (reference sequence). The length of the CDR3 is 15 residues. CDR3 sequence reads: CASSYVSSGSHEQFF. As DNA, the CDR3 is TGTGCCAGCAGTTACGTGTCTAGCGGGAGCCATGAGCAGTTCTTC.

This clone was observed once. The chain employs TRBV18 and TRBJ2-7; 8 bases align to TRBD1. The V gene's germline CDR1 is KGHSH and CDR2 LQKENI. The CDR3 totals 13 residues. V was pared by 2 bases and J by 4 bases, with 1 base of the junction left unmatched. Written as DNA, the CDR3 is TGTGCCAGCTCACCAACAGGGGGATACGAGCAGTACTTC. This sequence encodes CASSPTGGYEQYF.

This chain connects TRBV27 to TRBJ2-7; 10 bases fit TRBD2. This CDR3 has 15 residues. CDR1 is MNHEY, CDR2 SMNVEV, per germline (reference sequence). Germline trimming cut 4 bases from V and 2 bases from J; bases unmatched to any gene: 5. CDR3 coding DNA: TGTGCCAGCAGTTCATCTAGCGGGAGCCCCTACGAGCAGTACTTC. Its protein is CASSSSSGSPYEQYF.

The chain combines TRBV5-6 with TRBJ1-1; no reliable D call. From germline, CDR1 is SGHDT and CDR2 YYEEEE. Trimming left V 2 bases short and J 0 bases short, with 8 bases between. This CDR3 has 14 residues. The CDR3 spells CASSFSLLNTEAFF. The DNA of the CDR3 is TGTGCCAGCAGCTTTAGTCTTTTGAACACTGAAGCTTTCTTT.

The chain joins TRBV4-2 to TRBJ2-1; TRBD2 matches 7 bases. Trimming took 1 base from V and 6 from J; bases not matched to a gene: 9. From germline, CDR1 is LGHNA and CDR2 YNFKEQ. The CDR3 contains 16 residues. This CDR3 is CASSQAEGGPGNEQFF. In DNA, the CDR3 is TGTGCCAGCAGCCAAGCTGAGGGAGGGCCGGGCAATGAGCAGTTCTTC.

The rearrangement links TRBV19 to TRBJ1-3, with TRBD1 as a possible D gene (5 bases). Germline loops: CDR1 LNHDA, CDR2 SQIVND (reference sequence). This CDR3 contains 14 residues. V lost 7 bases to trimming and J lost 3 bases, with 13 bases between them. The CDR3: CASTPTVDGNTIYF. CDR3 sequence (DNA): TGTGCCAGTACCCCGACAGTGGATGGAAACACCATATATTTT.

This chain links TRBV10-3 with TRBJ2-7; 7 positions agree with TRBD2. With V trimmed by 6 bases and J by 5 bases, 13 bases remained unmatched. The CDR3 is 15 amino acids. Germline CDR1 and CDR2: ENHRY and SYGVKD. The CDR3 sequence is CAISLREEVRHEQYF. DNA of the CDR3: TGTGCCATCAGCCTACGGGAGGAGGTACGCCACGAGCAGTACTTC.

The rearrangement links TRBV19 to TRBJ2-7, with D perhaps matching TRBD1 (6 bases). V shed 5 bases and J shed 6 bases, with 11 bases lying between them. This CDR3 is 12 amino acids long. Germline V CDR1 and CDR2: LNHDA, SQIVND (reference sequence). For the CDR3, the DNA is TGTGCCAGTAGTCCCTCAGGGGCCGAGCAGTACTTC. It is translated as CASSPSGAEQYF.

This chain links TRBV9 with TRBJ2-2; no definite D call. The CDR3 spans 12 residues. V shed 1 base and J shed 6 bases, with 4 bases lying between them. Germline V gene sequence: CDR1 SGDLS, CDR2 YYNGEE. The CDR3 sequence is CASSVTAGELFF. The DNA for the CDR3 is TGTGCCAGCAGCGTAACGGCCGGGGAGCTGTTTTTT.

DNA of the CDR3: TGTGCCAGCAGTGCTGGGGGGGGACAGGACTCCTACGAGCAGTACTTC. As protein: CASSAGGGQDSYEQYF. V is TRBV7-6 and J is TRBJ2-7; a possible D gene is TRBD1 (8 bases). CDR1 is SGHVS and CDR2 is FNYEAQ in the germline V gene. V was pared by 6 bases and J by 0 bases, with 18 bases between. The CDR3 spans 16 residues. The full variable domain, with the rest looked up from reference TRBV7-6 and TRBJ2-7, is GAGVSQSPRYKVTKRGQDVALRCDPISGHVSLYWYRQALGQGPEFLTYFNYEAQQDKSGLPNDRFSAERPEGSISTLTIQRTEQRDSAMYRCASSAGGGQDSYEQYFGPGTRLTVT.

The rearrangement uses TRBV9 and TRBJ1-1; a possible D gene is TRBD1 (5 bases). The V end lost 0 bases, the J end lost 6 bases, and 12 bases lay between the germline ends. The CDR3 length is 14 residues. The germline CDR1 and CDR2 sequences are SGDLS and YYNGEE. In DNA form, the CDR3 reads TGTGCCAGCAGCGTAGCTCAGGGATTACCTGAAGCTTTCTTT. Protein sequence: CASSVAQGLPEAFF.

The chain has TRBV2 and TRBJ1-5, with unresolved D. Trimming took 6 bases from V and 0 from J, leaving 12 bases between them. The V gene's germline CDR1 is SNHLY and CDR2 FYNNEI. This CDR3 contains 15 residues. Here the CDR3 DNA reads TGTGCCAGCAGCGTCCAAGCGTATAGCAATCAGCCCCAGCATTTT. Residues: CASSVQAYSNQPQHF.

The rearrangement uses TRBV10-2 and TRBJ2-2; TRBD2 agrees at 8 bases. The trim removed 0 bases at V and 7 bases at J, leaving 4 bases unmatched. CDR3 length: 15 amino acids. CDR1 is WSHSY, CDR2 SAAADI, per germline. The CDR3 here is CASSESREVIGELFF. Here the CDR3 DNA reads TGCGCCAGCAGTGAGTCGCGGGAGGTCATCGGGGAGCTGTTTTTT.

The CDR3 sequence is CAWSHTSNTGELFF. The CDR3 DNA sequence: TGTGCCTGGAGTCACACCTCGAACACCGGGGAGCTGTTTTTT. The rearrangement links TRBV30 to TRBJ2-2; D is unclear. This CDR3 region has 14 residues. V was shortened by 2 bases and J by 0 bases, with 7 bases between the two germline ends. Germline CDR1 reads GTSNPN; CDR2 reads SVGIG (reference sequence).